This is a list of T cell receptor beta chains from one sample in a study of PD-L1 blockade in urothelial cancer. The protocol was immunoSEQ multiplex PCR, while the TCRdb copy is restricted to in-frame clones and leaves out a portion. The data hold some 51,000 clones, with around 89% observed a single time. The source was PBMCs, collected around atezolizumab (anti-PD-L1) treatment. Receptors were obtained from a man between 60 and 70 years old with urothelial cancer. Each CDR3 is given with its conserved first and last residue.

j_gene: TRBJ2-1
v_gene: TRBV6-6
CDR3aa: CASSYSQRRPYNEQFF

j_gene: TRBJ2-7
v_gene: TRBV29-1
CDR3aa: CSVEGPPGQGAYEQYF

j_gene: TRBJ2-7
v_gene: TRBV4-1
CDR3aa: CASSQEGAGYEQYF

j_gene: TRBJ1-1
v_gene: TRBV2
CDR3aa: CASRPTDLNTEAFF

j_gene: TRBJ2-3
v_gene: TRBV9
CDR3aa: CASSVDPNPSTDTQYF

j_gene: TRBJ2-5
v_gene: TRBV12-5
CDR3aa: CASGSQRSQETQYF

j_gene: TRBJ1-1
v_gene: TRBV7-9
CDR3aa: CASSFNRDINTEAFF

j_gene: TRBJ2-1
v_gene: TRBV4-3
CDR3aa: CASSLTGGAGYNEQFF

j_gene: TRBJ2-5
v_gene: TRBV5-6
CDR3aa: CASSLIDRLGETQYF

j_gene: TRBJ2-2
v_gene: TRBV19
CDR3aa: CASSITETGELFF

j_gene: TRBJ2-3
v_gene: TRBV5-1
CDR3aa: CASTLAGATDTQYF

j_gene: TRBJ2-2
v_gene: TRBV5-4
CDR3aa: CASTVWASGSGTGELFF

j_gene: TRBJ1-1
v_gene: TRBV7-3
CDR3aa: CASSNDGAGAPWGEAFF

j_gene: TRBJ1-5
v_gene: TRBV2
CDR3aa: CASSGEGSVSNQPQHF

j_gene: TRBJ2-2
v_gene: TRBV6-6
CDR3aa: CASSYDRDRGGELFF

j_gene: TRBJ2-1
v_gene: TRBV7-2
CDR3aa: CASSLGGQGKGEQFF

j_gene: TRBJ1-6
v_gene: TRBV7-6
CDR3aa: CASSLFQGNSPLHF

j_gene: TRBJ2-5
v_gene: TRBV9
CDR3aa: CASSVGLAEQSGTQYF

j_gene: TRBJ2-1
v_gene: TRBV19
CDR3aa: CASTTLNGGSGSYNEQFF

j_gene: TRBJ2-6
v_gene: TRBV11-2
CDR3aa: CASSLDGLSRPGANVLTF

j_gene: TRBJ2-2
v_gene: TRBV4-3
CDR3aa: CASSQGEDTGELFF

j_gene: TRBJ2-7
v_gene: TRBV2
CDR3aa: CAREGQGYEQYF

j_gene: TRBJ2-6
v_gene: TRBV11-3
CDR3aa: CASSPQHSGANVLTF

j_gene: TRBJ2-2
v_gene: TRBV5-4
CDR3aa: CASSRQGTGELFF

j_gene: TRBJ1-5
v_gene: TRBV7-8
CDR3aa: CASSSNIGQGYNQPQHF

j_gene: TRBJ2-7
v_gene: TRBV28
CDR3aa: CASSLGRGSSYEQYF

j_gene: TRBJ1-5
v_gene: TRBV5-8
CDR3aa: CASSLPQYQPQHF

j_gene: TRBJ2-7
v_gene: TRBV27
CDR3aa: CASSSDIEAPYEQYF

j_gene: TRBJ2-3
v_gene: TRBV4-1
CDR3aa: CASRGGLAGVGDTQYF

j_gene: TRBJ1-1
v_gene: TRBV2
CDR3aa: CASSGQVMNTEAFF

j_gene: TRBJ1-1
v_gene: TRBV5-4
CDR3aa: CASSRPGQGKGGAEAFF

j_gene: TRBJ2-7
v_gene: TRBV4-3
CDR3aa: CASSQSSSGVLGEQYF

j_gene: TRBJ2-5
v_gene: TRBV29-1
CDR3aa: CSVGASGSAETQYF

j_gene: TRBJ1-1
v_gene: TRBV18
CDR3aa: CASTLSGDTEAFF

j_gene: TRBJ1-1
v_gene: TRBV2
CDR3aa: CASSVDRSFANTEAFF

j_gene: TRBJ2-1
v_gene: TRBV12-5
CDR3aa: CASGLVWRDEQFF

j_gene: TRBJ1-2
v_gene: TRBV4-3
CDR3aa: CASARTGMNYGYTF

j_gene: TRBJ2-2
v_gene: TRBV4-1
CDR3aa: CASSQFSGELFF

j_gene: TRBJ2-5
v_gene: TRBV19
CDR3aa: CASSISVQQETQYF

j_gene: TRBJ1-5
v_gene: TRBV10-3
CDR3aa: CAISESAEPQHF

j_gene: TRBJ2-2
v_gene: TRBV6-5
CDR3aa: CASSYSPKLNTGELFF